Here is one T cell receptor (beta chain) with its context. The antigen is unknown. This sample stems from a study of beta chain features in type 1 diabetes. The study's findings and limits: In all four CD4+ subsets, TCRB CDR3 length was significantly, moderately reduced in type 1 diabetes. Any HLA effect on TCRB rearrangement was left unresolved by small sub-analyses.

Via CD45RO/CCR7/CD25/CD127/CD95/CD27, cells of the CD4+ naive, central memory, regulatory and stem cell-like memory subsets were sorted. What was sequenced were expressed TCRB transcripts, since all of the isolated RNA had been reverse transcribed. The repertoire was sequenced with immunoSEQ multiplex PCR; TCRdb's copy has only in-frame clones and lacks some. Of 300,000 to 450,000 clones in the sample, around 20% were seen once. V lost 3 bases, J lost 10 bases, and 10 bases lay in between. The germline V gene has CDR1 GTSNPN and CDR2 SVGIG (reference sequence). The CDR3 has 11 residues. This receptor was taken from a woman under 30 in good health. Sequences were obtained from naive CD4+ T cells from blood. V usage is TRBV30 and J usage is TRBJ2-1, with no clear D. Here the CDR3 DNA reads TGTGCCTGGAGAGACGAGGCCGAGCAGTTCTTC. Amino acids: CAWRDEAEQFF. Combining the CDR3 with reference TRBV30 and TRBJ2-1 gives the whole variable domain SQTIHQWPATLVQPVGSPLSLECTVEGTSNPNLYWYRQAAGRGLQLLFYSVGIGQISSEVPQNLSASRPQDRQFILSSKKLLLSDSGFYLCAWRDEAEQFFGPGTRLTVL.